Included here is one T cell receptor beta chain sequence, with context. This clonotype was seen many times. No cognate antigen has been identified for it. Nothing much larger sits one base from this clone, and base qualities are not available. The data were taken from a study of spatial heterogeneity in lung cancer (dated 2019 in TCRdb). Looking at the study overall: More beta-chain than alpha-chain transcripts were consistently detected, likely reflecting higher beta-chain transcript abundance. In the raw uncorrected reads, each unique combination of TCR and UMI appeared on average more than ten times. TCR alpha and beta repertoires were quantitatively compared across multiple tumor regions, matched nontumor lung and blood in non-small cell lung cancer. Nonsynonymous mutation counts, determined by whole-exome sequencing of tumor tissue, were related to TCR repertoire features. At surgery, both alpha and beta chains were TCR-sequenced in about 200 tumor regions, fewer than 80 matched nontumor lung samples and some 60 PBMC samples.

The research as a whole found: Confirming at a functional level the hypothesis that regional TCRs recognize regional mutations was considered to require additional single-cell paired TCR alpha and beta sequencing. Ubiquitous expanded tumor TCRs showed up in blood more often at tumor resection than at routine follow-up.

Library method: 5' RACE. Sequencing was performed on a NextSeq 500. The TCR library protocol attached a unique molecular identifier to each TCR cDNA molecule to allow correction of PCR and sequencing errors. Per the authors' processing: Decombinator tools were used for TCR identification, UMI-based error correction and CDR3 extraction. Expanded TCRs were defined as those above a frequency of 2 per 1,000, corresponding to the top 1% of the tumor frequency distribution. Rényi diversity was computed with the R vegan package after subsampling each repertoire 100 times to 5,000 TCRs. CDR3 similarity networks were constructed using string-kernel similarity of amino acid triplets, with links drawn between CDR3s whose pairwise similarity was above 0.82. TCRdb reworked the public reads: Q25 trimming with fastp, MiXCR clone assembly, productive beta chains retained. Here each entry gathers all rows of one CDR3 protein and keeps the most common genes and DNA. The V and J calls here are based on TCRdb, not the publication. The sample has some 39,000 distinct CDR3 sequences on record, about 6.5% of them singletons. Jointly, the top ten make up around 42% of the sample.

The time point label of this sample denotes: sample taken at primary tumor resection. The donors were around 69 patients from the lung TRACERx cohort who had early-stage, untreated non-small cell lung cancer. Without any cell sorting, TCR sequencing was performed on whole RNA extracted either from tumor and nontumor lung tissue or from cryopreserved PBMC samples. A patient was chosen for TCR sequencing only when enough RNA was available from at least two tumor regions. CDR1 and CDR2, per the germline V gene, are SGHAT and FQNNGV. From its cysteine to its phenylalanine, the CDR3 spans 13 amino acids. Here the CDR3 DNA is all that survives: 39 bases in frame from base 1. Cut back by 3 bases and 2 bases, the V and J ends lie 7 bases apart.

The sample here was PBMCs, taken at surgery. The receptor chain draws on TRBV11-2 and TRBJ2-5, with the D gene not clear enough to name. The clonotype originates from a female donor with early-stage non-small cell lung cancer. The encoded CDR3 is CASSFSHQETQYF. The sequence in DNA is TGTGCCAGCAGCTTCTCACATCAAGAGACCCAGTACTTC. Extended through the reference TRBV11-2 and TRBJ2-5 proteins, this CDR3 yields the full variable domain: EAGVAQSPRYKIIEKRQSVAFWCNPISGHATLYWYQQILGQGPKLLIQFQNNGVVDDSQLPKDRFSAERLKGVDSTLKIQPAKLEDSAVYLCASSFSHQETQYFGPGTRLLVL.